The rows below give T cell receptor beta chains drawn from one sample of a study of identical twins. TCRdb reprocessed the 5' RACE reads via MiXCR and lists one record per CDR3 protein. The table records around 95,000 distinct CDR3 sequences, under 7% of them present only once. Material for sequencing was memory T cells sorted from blood. All receptors come from a woman between 45 and 65 years old in good health. Each CDR3 is given with its conserved first and last residue. A D gene is named only where the DNA matches it firmly. Clone size is not always given. Where it is, it says once, few, many or a class for expanded clones.

>TRBV5-6|TRBD2|many|TRBJ2-7
CASSSLGTSGRKLTYEQYF
TGTGCCAGCAGTTCCTTAGGGACTAGCGGGAGGAAGTTGACTTACGAGCAGTACTTC
>TRBV5-1|.|many|TRBJ1-1
CASSLGDSLNTEAFF
TGCGCCAGCAGCTTGGGGGATAGTTTAAACACTGAAGCTTTCTTT
>TRBV7-9|.|many|TRBJ2-3
CASSLGFMADTQYF
TGTGCCAGCAGCTTAGGATTTATGGCAGATACGCAGTATTTT
>TRBV5-1|TRBD1|few|TRBJ1-1
CASSGKGARDTEAFF
TGCGCCAGCAGCGGGAAGGGGGCTCGGGATACTGAAGCTTTCTTT
>TRBV7-9|TRBD1|many|TRBJ1-1
CASSSNRGSPTEAFF
TGTGCCAGCAGCTCTAACAGGGGGAGCCCCACTGAAGCTTTCTTT
>TRBV28|.|many|TRBJ2-4
CASSFDLSAKNIQYF
TGTGCCAGCAGCTTCGACCTGTCGGCCAAAAACATTCAGTACTTC
>TRBV25-1|.|many|TRBJ2-5
CASSRASPGETQYF
TGTGCCAGCAGTCGGGCGAGTCCGGGGGAGACCCAGTACTTC
>TRBV5-1|.|few|TRBJ1-1
CASSLVDSVFMNTEAFF
TGCGCCAGCAGCCTGGTGGATAGCGTGTTCATGAACACTGAAGCTTTCTTT
>TRBV6-2/TRBV6-3|.|few|TRBJ1-1
CASSNAQANTEAFF
TGTGCCAGCAGCAACGCCCAGGCGAACACTGAAGCTTTCTTT
>TRBV4-1|.|many|TRBJ2-4
CASSQDERMVNIQYF
TGCGCCAGCAGCCAAGATGAGAGGATGGTAAACATTCAGTACTTC
>TRBV6-1|TRBD2|many|TRBJ2-7
CASSLAGDYEQYF
TGTGCCAGCAGTCTAGCGGGGGATTACGAGCAGTACTTC
>TRBV6-4|TRBD2|many|TRBJ2-3
CASSETSGSGSDTQYF
TGTGCCAGCAGTGAAACTAGCGGGAGTGGCTCAGATACGCAGTATTTT
>TRBV7-8|.|many|TRBJ1-1
CASYQILTEAFF
TGTGCCAGCTATCAAATTTTAACTGAAGCTTTCTTT
>TRBV7-9|TRBD1|.|TRBJ2-3
CASSVTGGGGDTQYF
TGTGCCAGCAGCGTGACAGGGGGCGGTGGAGATACGCAGTATTTT
>TRBV2|TRBD1|many|TRBJ2-7
CASSRGQASTYEQYF
TGTGCCAGCAGTCGGGGACAGGCCTCCACATACGAGCAGTACTTC
>TRBV6-5|.|many|TRBJ2-1
CASSIGMSGAYNEQFF
TGTGCCAGCAGTATAGGGATGTCAGGGGCCTACAATGAGCAGTTCTTC
>TRBV12-3/TRBV12-4|TRBD1|.|TRBJ1-5
CASSPRQGARNQPQHF
TGTGCCAGCAGTCCGCGCCAGGGGGCTCGCAATCAGCCCCAGCATTTT
>TRBV5-1|TRBD1|many|TRBJ2-5
CASSLEQGRTQYF
TGCGCCAGCAGCTTGGAACAGGGGAGGACCCAGTACTTC
>TRBV18|.|.|TRBJ2-1
CASSSPDNEQFF
TGTGCCAGCTCATCTCCGGACAATGAGCAGTTCTTC
>TRBV7-2|.|.|TRBJ1-2
CASSPSVRDNYGYTF
TGTGCCAGCAGTCCCTCAGTGCGAGATAACTATGGCTACACCTTC
>TRBV4-1|.|many|TRBJ2-2
CASSQGLRERKTGELFF
TGCGCCAGCAGCCAGGGCCTCCGGGAGAGGAAAACCGGGGAGCTGTTTTTT
>TRBV11-2|TRBD2|.|TRBJ2-1
CASSPQGGSRDEQLF
TGTGCCAGCAGCCCCCAGGGCGGGAGTAGGGATGAGCAGTTATTC
>TRBV20-1|.|many|TRBJ1-5
CSAREQRGNQPQHF
TGCAGTGCTAGAGAGCAGAGAGGCAATCAGCCCCAGCATTTT
>TRBV12-3/TRBV12-4|.|many|TRBJ2-3
CASSKGSADTQYF
TGTGCCAGCAGTAAAGGGAGTGCAGATACGCAGTATTTT
>TRBV6-2/TRBV6-3|TRBD2|.|TRBJ2-7
CASSRPTGGIDEQYF
TGTGCCAGCAGTCGTCCGACGGGAGGCATCGACGAGCAGTACTTC
>TRBV4-1|TRBD2|few|TRBJ2-7
CASSQIASSGATYEQYF
TGCGCCAGCAGCCAAATCGCCTCTAGCGGGGCTACCTACGAGCAGTACTTC
>TRBV7-9|.|.|TRBJ2-6
CASSLEAGLLRSGANVLTF
TGTGCCAGCAGCTTAGAGGCGGGGCTCCTCAGGTCTGGGGCCAACGTCCTGACTTTC
>TRBV20-1|TRBD2|many|TRBJ2-3
CSAPLAGGPDTQYF
TGCAGTGCTCCCTTAGCGGGAGGGCCGGATACGCAGTATTTT
>TRBV28|.|many|TRBJ1-2
CASSLSSREGLW
TGTGCCAGCAGTTTATCTAGCAGGGAAGGGCTCTGG
>TRBV29-1|.|many|TRBJ2-1
CSVGILTGQFF
TGCAGCGTTGGGATTTTAACAGGGCAGTTCTTC
>TRBV7-2|.|few|TRBJ2-3
CASSLSTLAQYF
TGTGCCAGCAGCTTAAGTACCCTGGCGCAGTATTTT
>TRBV5-5|.|many|TRBJ2-1
CASSLDYNEQFF
TGTGCCAGCAGCTTAGATTACAATGAGCAGTTCTTC
>TRBV19|.|.|TRBJ2-7
CASTKPGVPYEQYF
TGTGCCAGTACCAAACCCGGGGTTCCGTACGAGCAGTACTTC
>TRBV6-1|.|few|TRBJ2-3
CASIRGASTDTQYF
TGTGCCAGCATACGGGGGGCTAGCACAGATACGCAGTATTTT
>TRBV7-8|.|many|TRBJ1-5
CASDDRRGGGNQPQHF
TGTGCCAGCGACGACAGAAGGGGAGGGGGGAATCAGCCCCAGCATTTT
>TRBV7-9|TRBD2|many|TRBJ2-1
CASSLSTSGRALSYNEQFF
TGTGCCAGCAGCTTATCGACTAGCGGGAGGGCCTTAAGCTACAATGAGCAGTTCTTC
>TRBV3-1|TRBD1|many|TRBJ1-1
CASSQGSGGRTEVFF
TGTGCCAGCAGCCAAGGCTCAGGGGGACGCACTGAAGTTTTCTTT
>TRBV9|.|many|TRBJ1-2
CASSPQGGHYGYTF
TGTGCCAGCAGCCCCCAAGGGGGACACTATGGCTACACCTTC
>TRBV12-3/TRBV12-4|TRBD1|.|TRBJ2-1
CASKKGAEITAEQFF
TGTGCCAGCAAGAAGGGGGCGGAGATTACAGCTGAGCAGTTCTTC
>TRBV15|.|many|TRBJ2-3
CATSSALGATDTQYF
TGTGCCACCAGCAGCGCACTAGGCGCAACAGATACGCAGTATTTT
>TRBV27|TRBD2|many|TRBJ2-3
CASSPFGLAGAPSTDTQYF
TGTGCCAGCAGCCCCTTCGGACTAGCGGGAGCACCTAGCACAGATACGCAGTATTTT
>TRBV5-5|TRBD2|many|TRBJ2-2
CASSLAGTSVSGELFF
TGTGCCAGCAGCTTGGCCGGGACTAGCGTTTCCGGGGAGCTGTTTTTT
>TRBV5-1|.|.|TRBJ1-1
CASSLAVGMNTEAFF
TGCGCCAGCAGCTTGGCAGTAGGGATGAACACTGAAGCTTTCTTT
>TRBV7-6|.|few|TRBJ2-3
CASSFFYTDTQYF
TGTGCCAGCAGCTTCTTCTACACAGATACGCAGTATTTT
>TRBV6-5|.|few|TRBJ1-1
CASRLGSREAFF
TGTGCCAGCAGATTGGGGAGTAGAGAAGCTTTCTTT
>TRBV2|.|many|TRBJ1-5
CASRTTGGDSQPQHF
TGTGCCAGCAGGACAACCGGGGGAGACAGTCAGCCCCAGCATTTT
>TRBV6-5|.|many|TRBJ2-2
CASTRDGLNTGELFF
TGTGCCAGCACTAGGGACGGACTAAACACCGGGGAGCTGTTTTTT
>TRBV29-1|.|many|TRBJ2-1
CSAEPRRGEQFF
TGCAGCGCGGAACCCCGGCGGGGTGAGCAGTTCTTC
>TRBV5-1|.|many|TRBJ1-1
CASSLGDLGSNTEAFF
TGCGCCAGCAGCTTGGGGGACCTGGGGTCGAACACTGAAGCTTTCTTT
>TRBV14|TRBD2|few|TRBJ2-3
CASSWERGSTDTQYF
TGTGCCAGCAGCTGGGAGCGGGGTAGCACAGATACGCAGTATTTT
>TRBV27|.|.|TRBJ2-1
CASRSSGLNNEQFF
TGTGCCAGCAGGTCGAGCGGCCTGAACAATGAGCAGTTCTTC
>TRBV27|.|few|TRBJ1-6
CASTSRNLDSPLHF
TGTGCCAGCACCTCGCGGAATTTGGATTCACCCCTCCACTTT
>TRBV18|TRBD1|few|TRBJ2-6
CASRRQGLPSGANVLTF
TGTGCCAGCCGGCGACAGGGTCTCCCCTCTGGGGCCAACGTCCTGACTTTC
>TRBV11-2|.|.|TRBJ2-1
CASSFTGKYNEQFF
TGTGCCAGCAGCTTCACGGGTAAATACAATGAGCAGTTCTTC
>TRBV10-1|.|many|TRBJ2-5
CASSEVGQTQETQYF
TGCGCCAGCAGTGAGGTCGGACAGACCCAAGAGACCCAGTACTTC